This TCR beta chain was sequenced during a study of Ad26.COV2.S vaccination and SARS-CoV-2 variants. The table came from immunoSEQ multiplex PCR; TCRdb's copy has only in-frame clones and leaves some out. The sample yields hundreds of thousands of clones, about 87% seen once. The treatment denotes: 15 to 20 received Ad26.COV2.S at low or high dose, single or two shots; about 5 received placebo; per-sample allocation not given. Sample collection was performed on day 63 after the first vaccine or placebo injection. The CDR3 loop spans 15 amino acids. The V and J ends lost 4 bases and 6 bases respectively, with 20 bases between them. CDR1 is SGHRS and CDR2 is YFSETQ in the germline V gene.

This TCR derives from a person between 18 and 65 years old who received the Ad26.COV2.S COVID-19 vaccine or a placebo. The rearrangement links TRBV5-1 to TRBJ2-7; D is possibly TRBD1 (6 bases). The sequencing here drew on peripheral blood, taken in a trial of Ad26.COV2.S vaccine versus placebo. The CDR3 region is CASSARGTGYGEQYF. The CDR3 coding sequence is TGCGCCAGCAGCGCCAGGGGTACCGGTTACGGCGAGCAGTACTTC.